The 15 T cell receptor beta chains below were found in one sample sequenced in a study of control samples from healthy donors and cancer patients. Here immunoSEQ multiplex PCR was the method, and the copy in TCRdb shows in-frame clones only, minus some. In the table there are 210,000 or so clones, roughly nine tenths of which are singletons. Specimen: blood. These receptors were collected from a man aged 25 to 40 in good health.

V and J are TRBV6-5 and TRBJ1-2, with D tentatively TRBD1 (5 bases). The CDR3 runs 14 residues. V dropped 6 bases and J dropped 6 bases, with 17 bases sitting between them. Germline V gene lookup returns CDR1 MNHEY and CDR2 SVGAGI. The CDR3 reads CASRLTIVGDGYTF. CDR3 sequence (DNA): TGTGCCAGCAGACTGACTATTGTAGGGGATGGCTACACCTTC.

Only one count was recorded for this clone. This rearrangement joins TRBV7-8 to TRBJ2-7; D is perhaps TRBD2 (6 bases). Germline-derived CDR1 and CDR2 are SGHVS and FQNEAQ. This CDR3 has 14 amino acids. V was pared by 2 bases and J by 1 base, with 9 bases between. CDR3 nucleotide sequence: TGTGCCAGCAGCTTAATTGGGAGGTCCTACGAGCAGTACTTC. Amino acid sequence: CASSLIGRSYEQYF. The complete variable domain, with remaining parts taken from reference TRBV7-8 and TRBJ2-7, reads GAGVSQSPRYKVAKRGQDVALRCDPISGHVSLFWYQQALGQGPEFLTYFQNEAQLDKSGLPSDRFFAERPEGSVSTLKIQRTQQEDSAVYLCASSLIGRSYEQYFGPGTRLTVT.

This rearrangement joins TRBV7-9 to TRBJ2-3, with D possibly being TRBD1 or TRBD2 (5 bases each). The length of the CDR3 is 16 residues. The V gene lost 1 base and the J gene lost 3 bases, with 14 bases spanning the gap. Germline-derived CDR1 and CDR2 are SEHNR and FQNEAQ (reference sequence). The CDR3 DNA is TGTGCCAGCAGCTTAGTCCGGGACCCCCTTACAGATACGCAGTATTTT. Translated, it gives CASSLVRDPLTDTQYF. Combining the CDR3 with reference TRBV7-9 and TRBJ2-3 gives the whole variable domain DTGVSQNPRHKITKRGQNVTFRCDPISEHNRLYWYRQTLGQGPEFLTYFQNEAQLEKSRLLSDRFSAERPKGSFSTLEIQRTEQGDSAMYLCASSLVRDPLTDTQYFGPGTRLTVL.

The chain combines TRBV28 with TRBJ1-1; D is undetermined. CDR3 length equals 14 residues. Looked up from germline, CDR1 is MDHEN and CDR2 is SYDVKM. Between the trimmed V and J ends, which lost 7 bases and 1 base, there was a span of 13 bases. The chain's CDR3 is CASNINRKNTEAFF. The CDR3 DNA is TGTGCCAGCAACATTAATCGAAAGAACACTGAAGCTTTCTTT.

The V and J genes are TRBV19 and TRBJ1-5, with D unclear. V dropped 1 base and J dropped 3 bases, with 13 bases sitting between them. This CDR3 is 16 amino acids long. CDR1 and CDR2 (germline): LNHDA, SQIVND (reference sequence). In DNA, the CDR3 is TGTGCCAGTAGTATAGGAACGGGTCGGTTCAATCAGCCCCAGCATTTT. Residues: CASSIGTGRFNQPQHF.

The V gene is TRBV6-5, the J gene TRBJ2-7; 12 nucleotides line up with TRBD2. The germline CDR1 and CDR2 sequences are MNHEY and SVGAGI. The CDR3 has 15 amino acids. J was trimmed by 7 bases and V by 7 bases; bases with no gene match: 11. CDR3 in amino acids: CASNALAGGRGEQYF. As DNA, the CDR3 is TGTGCCAGCAATGCACTAGCGGGGGGCCGTGGGGAGCAGTACTTC.

This chain connects TRBV10-3 to TRBJ1-1, with a weak D call TRBD1 (5 bases). V lost 3 bases, J lost 10 bases, and 24 bases lay in between. The CDR3 has 16 residues. Germline values: CDR1 ENHRY, CDR2 SYGVKD. Here the CDR3 DNA reads TGTGCCATCAGTGAAGACGTTGGGGGGGGACCTATTGCAGCTTTCTTT. Translating gives CAISEDVGGGPIAAFF.

This clone appeared a single time. The chain combines TRBV9 with TRBJ1-1; weak D call: TRBD1 (5 bases). This CDR3 region has 15 residues. Germline CDR1 SGDLS, CDR2 YYNGEE. Trimming shortened V by 4 bases and J by 3 bases, and 16 bases separated the two germline ends. This chain's CDR3 is CASSPHGAPDTEAFF. DNA for the CDR3: TGTGCCAGCAGCCCCCACGGGGCCCCGGACACTGAAGCTTTCTTT.

The V and J genes are TRBV2 and TRBJ2-2; D possibly uses TRBD1 or TRBD2 (5 bases each). The germline V gene has CDR1 SNHLY and CDR2 FYNNEI. V was clipped by 4 bases and J by 9 bases, with 12 bases between them. CDR3 size: 13 residues. CDR3 in DNA: TGTGCCAGCAGTGGACCAGGGAGCTGGGAGCTGTTTTTT. Translation gives CASSGPGSWELFF.

This chain connects TRBV4-2 to TRBJ2-3; the match to TRBD2 covers 12 bases. Germline CDR1 and CDR2: LGHNA and YNFKEQ. V shed 5 bases and J 3 bases; nucleotides not matched to a gene: 9. The CDR3 runs to 17 residues. CDR3 bases: TGTGCCAGCAGCTGGGGTCTAGCGGGGGGGCCGACAGATACGCAGTATTTT. Translated: CASSWGLAGGPTDTQYF.

As concerns this clone: The junction and the germline gene differ at one end; a read error may be behind it. V is TRBV27 and J is TRBJ1-1; the D gene is possibly TRBD1 (5 bases). The CDR3 is 13 residues long. Germline V gene sequence: CDR1 MNHEY, CDR2 SMNVEV (reference sequence). CDR3 coding DNA: TGTGCCGGCAGTCCCAGGGCGGAGAGTGAAGCTTTCTTT. Encoded protein: CAGSPRAESEAFF.

This chain links TRBV12-3 or TRBV12-4 with TRBJ2-1; D is unclear. V dropped 3 bases and J dropped 10 bases, with 4 bases sitting between them. CDR3 length: 10 residues. Written as DNA, the CDR3 is TGTGCCAGCAGTTTTGGAGAGCAGTTCTTC. Translated, it gives CASSFGEQFF.

The V and J genes are TRBV5-8 and TRBJ1-2; the match to TRBD1 covers 7 bases. In germline, CDR1 is SGHTS, CDR2 YDEGEE. V shed 6 bases, J shed 7 bases, and the junction held 9 bases outside the gene matches. The CDR3 spans 13 residues. The CDR3 protein is CASILQGTIGYTF. The CDR3 DNA is TGTGCCAGCATCTTACAGGGGACGATTGGCTACACCTTC.

This clone was seen once. The rearrangement uses TRBV9 and TRBJ2-3, with 10 bases identical to TRBD2. Germline CDR1 is SGDLS and CDR2 is YYNGEE. The CDR3 covers 18 residues. V was pared by 4 bases and J by 1 base, with 12 bases of the junction left unmatched. The CDR3 nucleotides read TGTGCCAGCAGCTCATCTAGCGGGGGAATTCCCCGCACAGATACGCAGTATTTT. Amino acid sequence: CASSSSSGGIPRTDTQYF.

V usage is TRBV5-6 and J usage is TRBJ1-2; TRBD1 aligns across 7 bases. This CDR3 comprises 15 residues. V was pared by 2 bases and J by 0 bases, with 4 bases of the junction left unmatched. Germline CDR1 is SGHDT and CDR2 is YYEEEE. CDR3 protein: CASSFVGTANYGYTF. In nucleotides, the CDR3 is TGTGCCAGCAGCTTTGTAGGGACAGCTAACTATGGCTACACCTTC.